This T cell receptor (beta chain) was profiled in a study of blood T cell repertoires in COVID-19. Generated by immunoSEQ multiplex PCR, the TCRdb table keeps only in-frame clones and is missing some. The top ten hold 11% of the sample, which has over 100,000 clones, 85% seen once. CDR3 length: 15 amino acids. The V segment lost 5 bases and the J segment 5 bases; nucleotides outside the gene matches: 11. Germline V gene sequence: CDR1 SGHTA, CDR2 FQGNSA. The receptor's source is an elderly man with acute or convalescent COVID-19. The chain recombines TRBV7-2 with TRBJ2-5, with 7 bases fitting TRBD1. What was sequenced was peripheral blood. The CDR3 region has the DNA TGTGCCAGCAGCGTGAGACAGGGCTCCCGGGAGACCCAGTACTTC. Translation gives CASSVRQGSRETQYF. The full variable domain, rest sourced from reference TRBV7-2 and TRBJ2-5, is GAGVSQSPSNKVTEKGKDVELRCDPISGHTALYWYRQSLGQGLEFLIYFQGNSAPDKSGLPSDRFSAERTGGSVSTLTIQRTQQEDSAVYLCASSVRQGSRETQYFGPGTRLLVL.